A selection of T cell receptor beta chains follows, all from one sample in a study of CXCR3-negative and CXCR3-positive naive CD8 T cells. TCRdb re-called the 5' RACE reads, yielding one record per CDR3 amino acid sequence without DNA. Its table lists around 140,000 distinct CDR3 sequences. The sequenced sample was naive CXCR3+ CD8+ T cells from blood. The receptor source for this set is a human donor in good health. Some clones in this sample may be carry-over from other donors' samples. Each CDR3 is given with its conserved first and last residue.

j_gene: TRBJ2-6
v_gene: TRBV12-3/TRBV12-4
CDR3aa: CASTGGAGANVLTF

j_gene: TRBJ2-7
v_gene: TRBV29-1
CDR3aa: CSVGRDSSYEQYF

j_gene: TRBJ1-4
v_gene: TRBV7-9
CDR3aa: CASSPSAEKLFF

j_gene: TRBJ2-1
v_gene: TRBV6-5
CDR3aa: CASSSTPVTGAPYNEQFF

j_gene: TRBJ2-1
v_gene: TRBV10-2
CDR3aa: CASSDLAGSYNEQFF

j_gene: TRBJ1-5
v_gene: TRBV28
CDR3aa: CASSFYVQGGQPQHF

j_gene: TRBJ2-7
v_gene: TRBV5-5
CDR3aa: CASNGQGAGEQYF

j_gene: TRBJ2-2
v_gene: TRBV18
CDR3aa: CASSPGQTNTGELFF

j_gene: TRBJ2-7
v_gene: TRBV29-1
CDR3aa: CSVLQDTYEQYF

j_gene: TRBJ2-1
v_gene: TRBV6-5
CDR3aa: CASSLLVRGPSNEQFF

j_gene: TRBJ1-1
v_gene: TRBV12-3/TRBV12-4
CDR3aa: CASGQMGTEAFF

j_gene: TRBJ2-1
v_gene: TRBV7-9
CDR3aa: CASSIYNEQFF

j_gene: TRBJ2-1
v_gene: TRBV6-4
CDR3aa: CVSSDSASGGAHEQFF

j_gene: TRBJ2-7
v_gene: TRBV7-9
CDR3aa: CASSLVRSIERSYEQYF

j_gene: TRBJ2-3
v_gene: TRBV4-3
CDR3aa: CASSQDHRWASRSTDTQYF

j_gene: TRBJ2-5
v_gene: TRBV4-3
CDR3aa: CASSQGTGPRVMETQYF

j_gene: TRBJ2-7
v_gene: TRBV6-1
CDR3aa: CASSEGDRGEQYF

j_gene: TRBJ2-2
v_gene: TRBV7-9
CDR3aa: CASNLMGTELFF

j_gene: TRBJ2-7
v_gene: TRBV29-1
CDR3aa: CSVGEPIYEQYF

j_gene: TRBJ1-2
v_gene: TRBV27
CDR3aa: CASSATANYGYTF

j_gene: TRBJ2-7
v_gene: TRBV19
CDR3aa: CASSIVGGFYEQYF

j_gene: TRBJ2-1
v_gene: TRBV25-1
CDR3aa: CASQKGGQSSYNEQFF

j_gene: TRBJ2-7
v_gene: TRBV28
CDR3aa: CASSFFSSYEQYF

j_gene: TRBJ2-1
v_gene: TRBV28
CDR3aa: CASRGLVTPYNEQFF

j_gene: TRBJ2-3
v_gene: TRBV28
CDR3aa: CASSTRDGTDTQYF

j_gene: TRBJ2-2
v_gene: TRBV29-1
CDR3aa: CSVGGSPGGHTGELFF

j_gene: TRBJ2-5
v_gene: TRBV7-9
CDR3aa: CASTFLISGSQETQYF

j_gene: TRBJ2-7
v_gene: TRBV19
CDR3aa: CASSIARGSIHEQYF

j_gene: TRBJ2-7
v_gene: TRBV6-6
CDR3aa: CASSSYVSNALSYEQYF

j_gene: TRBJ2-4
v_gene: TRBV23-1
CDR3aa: CASSHSGPLAKNIQYF

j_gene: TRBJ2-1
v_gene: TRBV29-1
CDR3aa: CSAHDGEYNEQFF

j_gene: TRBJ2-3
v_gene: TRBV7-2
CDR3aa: CASSLLDSSSDTQYF

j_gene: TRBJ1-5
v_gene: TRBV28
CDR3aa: CASSPPWTGASQPQHF

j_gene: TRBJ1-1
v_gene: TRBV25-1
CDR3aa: CASSEVGSGRGAFF

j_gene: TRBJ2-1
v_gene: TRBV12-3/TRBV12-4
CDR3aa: CASSLAVLPGGEQFF

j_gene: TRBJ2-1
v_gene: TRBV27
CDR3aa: CASSLTSSLDQFF

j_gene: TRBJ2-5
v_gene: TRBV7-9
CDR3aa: CASTNWGGAPGQETQYF

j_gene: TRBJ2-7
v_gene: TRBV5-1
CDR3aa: CASSLEGPGFEQYF

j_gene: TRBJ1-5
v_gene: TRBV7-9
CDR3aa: CASSLSGGLQPQHF

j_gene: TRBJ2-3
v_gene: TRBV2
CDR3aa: CASDNGRATDTQYF